This TCR beta chain was profiled in a study of blood T cell repertoires in COVID-19. Study at large: Samples of COVID-19 (acute and convalescent) were obtained from the United States, Italy and Spain. T cells, B-cell-depleted T cells, or PBMCs provided the cDNA or gDNA that served as material.

Germline values: CDR1 MNHNS, CDR2 SASEGT. V dropped 1 base and J dropped 6 bases, with 13 bases sitting between them. This CDR3 contains 15 residues. Authors' processing steps: The authors estimated nucleated cell counts from reference gene primer amplification. Measured with immunoSEQ multiplex PCR; TCRdb has only the in-frame clones, and not every one. D and trimming were read from the DNA, whereas the V and J calls and clone size are those reported in that table. This sample has fewer than 350,000 clones, with about 93% found just once. The origin of this receptor is a woman aged 30 to 39 with COVID-19, enrolled during active disease. Sequenced: peripheral blood. This chain links TRBV6-1 with TRBJ1-5, with TRBD1 as a possible D gene (5 bases). CDR3 nucleotides: TGTGCCAGCAGTGAAGGGTCAGGGAGGCTTCAGCCCCAGCATTTT. It encodes CASSEGSGRLQPQHF.